This TCR beta chain appears in the sequencing data of a study of cytomegalovirus exposure and HLA in healthy donors. The study, taken as a whole, reports: TCR beta V- and J-gene trimming, according to a later analysis, was linked to a missense DCLRE1C variant. Beyond CMV serostatus, there was no information to go on about immune exposure. Highly shared variants forming one cluster were likely a sequencing artifact.

The primer mix had 60 Vbeta and 13 Jbeta primers. Sequencing used immunoSEQ multiplex PCR; TCRdb keeps in-frame clones, though not all of them. The repertoire holds over 150,000 clones, about three quarters seen once, with 2.5% to 3.5% in the top ten. The CDR3 has 15 amino acids. The germline gives CDR1 SGHRS, CDR2 YFSETQ. V gave up 3 bases and J gave up 7 bases; unmatched junction bases: 9. In regard to this clone: Its antigen is not known.

Sequencing was done on a sample of PBMCs. V usage is TRBV5-1 and J usage is TRBJ1-4, with 7 positions matching TRBD1. The origin of this receptor is a woman between 50 and 59 years old in good health and CMV-seropositive. The CDR3 DNA follows: TGCGCCAGCAGCTCTCAAGGGACAGCCGGTGAAAAACTGTTTTTT. Amino acid sequence: CASSSQGTAGEKLFF. Supplemented by reference TRBV5-1 and TRBJ1-4, the full variable domain reads KAGVTQTPRYLIKTRGQQVTLSCSPISGHRSVSWYQQTPGQGLQFLFEYFSETQRNKGNFPGRFSGRQFSNSRSEMNVSTLELGDSALYLCASSSQGTAGEKLFFGSGTQLSVL.